A selection of T cell receptor beta chains follows, all from one sample in a study of T cells expressing NK-cell markers. After re-calling the 5' RACE reads, TCRdb lists one entry per CDR3 protein, DNA absent. The sample totals a few hundred thousand distinct CDR3 sequences. Material for sequencing was blood T cells: a sorted CD56 or NKG2C T cell subset, CD4+ or CD8+ T cells, or bulk PBMC T cells (not recorded which). The source is a woman in her forties or fifties in good health. CDR3s include the opening cysteine and the closing phenylalanine or tryptophan.

TRBV5-1	TRBJ2-2	CASSFNPSGGELFF
TRBV11-3	TRBJ2-5	CASRGTLETQYF
TRBV12-3/TRBV12-4	TRBJ1-1	CASSLGPGSGEAFF
TRBV29-1	TRBJ2-7	CSVTSGRTYEQYF
TRBV6-1	TRBJ2-4	CASSEARGGGGLAKNIQYF
TRBV3-1	TRBJ2-5	CASSHGDYLQETQYF
TRBV5-1	TRBJ2-5	CASSPTGSRVETQYF
TRBV20-1	TRBJ2-1	CSARDAATVGEQFF
TRBV5-1	TRBJ1-5	CASSLEPPGQDSNQPQHF
TRBV24-1	TRBJ2-2	CATSDSPPNTGELFF
TRBV14	TRBJ1-3	CASSQGTGGPRNTIYF
TRBV12-3/TRBV12-4	TRBJ2-2	CASSFPGELFF
TRBV7-9	TRBJ2-1	CASSNPGQGSGQFF
TRBV5-1	TRBJ1-5	CASSREGVGNQPQHF
TRBV9	TRBJ2-1	CASSVDLSYVEQFF
TRBV7-2	TRBJ2-3	CASRRDRSTDTQYF
TRBV3-1	TRBJ1-1	CASSQTRTQGNTEAFF
TRBV7-8	TRBJ2-5	CASSFPGLAGGQQETQYF
TRBV12-3/TRBV12-4	TRBJ1-1	CASSFGQGKAFF
TRBV4-1	TRBJ2-7	CASSQVRGTSDEQYF
TRBV9	TRBJ2-1	CASSVVVGLGGEQFF
TRBV5-1	TRBJ2-1	CASSYREPYNEQFF
TRBV5-1	TRBJ2-5	CASSLTEETQYF
TRBV20-1	TRBJ2-1	CSARDWKGLDEQFF
TRBV6-1	TRBJ1-1	CASQHSGNTEAFF
TRBV7-2	TRBJ2-3	CASSPGTPRTQYF
TRBV4-2	TRBJ2-6	CASSQRQDSGANVLTF
TRBV12-3/TRBV12-4	TRBJ1-2	CASSLRGKEEYTF
TRBV25-1	TRBJ2-5	CATGGVRETQYF
TRBV20-1	TRBJ2-4	CSAVKGKNIQYF
TRBV29-1	TRBJ1-1	CSGLAGMNTEAFF
TRBV6-6	TRBJ2-7	CASSWGSLAGEQYF
TRBV24-1	TRBJ1-5	CATSGVGNQPQHF
TRBV20-1	TRBJ2-1	CSARGSPTPEQFF
TRBV28	TRBJ1-2	CAIADYYGYTF
TRBV7-9	TRBJ1-6	CASSTGQGNNNSPLHF
TRBV20-1	TRBJ2-3	CSASGPRTDTQYF
TRBV12-3/TRBV12-4	TRBJ2-1	CASSGRVNEQFF
TRBV6-6	TRBJ2-7	CASIKDGEQYF
TRBV12-3/TRBV12-4	TRBJ2-4	CASSLASDRQYF
TRBV7-9	TRBJ2-5	CASSLGDRTRETQYF
TRBV10-3	TRBJ2-3	CAIDETGGIDTQYF
TRBV12-3/TRBV12-4	TRBJ2-1	CASSLRGLAAHNEQFF
TRBV15	TRBJ2-1	CATSRVQDNEQFF
TRBV4-2	TRBJ2-2	CASSPERGHRGGELFF
TRBV24-1	TRBJ2-1	CATSVVTRRGFNEQFF
TRBV3-1	TRBJ2-2	CASSAGQGGTGELFF
TRBV15	TRBJ2-5	CATSREQRDETQYF
TRBV6-5	TRBJ1-5	CASSYTRDRPQHF